This T cell receptor beta chain was identified during a study of shared clonotypes between healthy human individuals (dated by TCRdb to the early 2020s). Broadly, across the study: The cohort comprised a couple of women and a few men aged 18 to 49 years. The study deeply sequenced blood TCR repertoires of five healthy adults to estimate repertoire size and the extent of clonotype sharing between individuals. Libraries were prepared and TCR repertoires were sequenced by different laboratories using diverse techniques, in order to increase sequencing depth and limit assay-specific biases. Between about 0.8 and 9 billion PBMCs per donor were obtained by leukapheresis.

Comment on this clone: The antigen this receptor binds is unknown. Sequence at one end of the junction differs from germline and may be a read error.

Summary of the overall study and its limitations: Because the study included a small number of donors, the genetic and exposure-history diversity represented was limited. Sampling was restricted to blood, and TCR repertoires in tissues likely differ from the TCR repertoires found in blood. Based on pairwise subsampling, the degree of clonotype sharing among donors was expected to be affected by sequencing depth.

The CDR3, from cysteine to phenylalanine, totals 13 residues. Only the CDR3 DNA stays, 39 bases, in frame from base 1. The germline V gene gives CDR1 as LGHNA and CDR2 as YSLEER. The donors were healthy, HIV-negative adults with no recently reported acute infections or vaccinations. All donors were Caucasian adults living in Nashville, Tennessee, USA. For unsorted samples, some 87 million PBMCs were counted, and genomic DNA was extracted using the QIAamp DNA Blood Mini kit. After blood collection by leukapheresis, PBMCs were isolated using Ficoll-Histopaque density gradient centrifugation and then cryopreserved in the vapor phase of liquid nitrogen. TCR CDR3 regions were amplified from genomic DNA by multiplex PCR using the deep immunoSEQ assay. Extracted genomic DNA from each cell subset was distributed evenly across all wells of several immunoSEQ 96-well plates, and each plate was treated as a replicate. Each replicate PCR for unsorted PBMC received about 0.3 ug genomic DNA, equal to about 30,000 T cell genomes. Unsorted PBMC genomic DNA was sequenced across ten immunoSEQ deep assay plates. Purified libraries were quantified with a Qubit 3.0 fluorometer, sized on a Bioanalyzer 2100, and re-quantified with the KAPA Library Quantification kit. Each immunoSEQ 96-well plate was sequenced on its own single-read 150-cycle Illumina NextSeq 550 flow cell. As for the authors' bioinformatics: Because the immunoSEQ output included only junctional sequences and no quality scores, the filtering could not be the same as the filtering used for full-length reads. Sequences were annotated with PyIR, a Python wrapper for IgBLAST v1.9, and V/J genes and CDR3 were assigned using IMGT germline references. Reads were filtered out if the reads had weak V/J assignments (E-value above 1e-6), no CDR3, stop codons, out-of-frame junctions, or ambiguous translated residues. A V3J clonotype was defined by an identical inferred V gene, J gene, and CDR3 amino acid sequence. The percentage overlap between two repertoires was calculated by dividing the number of shared unique clonotypes by the size of the smaller repertoire. Repertoire richness was assessed with RTK rarefaction, the Chao1 estimator, and Recon v2.1 estimates of unobserved clonotypes. The table was pulled from immuneACCESS by TCRdb, which kept in-frame rearrangements only. Such tables lose some clones; where checked, under half of the loss comes from unresolved V genes, and the rest has no known cause. V and J calls and clone size are those listed in that table; D and trimming were worked out from the DNA. A total of 550,000 to 600,000 clones appear in this sample, around 78% of them only once. More than 10% of the sample is held by the ten biggest clonotypes.

Sequences were obtained from PBMCs. This chain is built from TRBV4-3 and TRBJ2-7, with 9 bases matching TRBD2. The TCR was taken from a woman aged 40 to 50 in good health. Some clones in this sample may be carry-over from other donors' samples. The DNA sequence is TGCGTCAGCGGCGGGGGGGCCCCCTACGAGCAGTACTTC. Its protein reads: CVSGGGAPYEQYF.